The TCR beta chain under discussion was sequenced for a study of shared clonotypes between healthy human individuals. Study findings and constraints: Several donors held 5% to 5.5% of naive CD4 clonotypes in common. Naive subsets generally exceeded memory subsets in estimated richness.

An assay was performed, and its level was deep. The method was immunoSEQ multiplex PCR; TCRdb's version includes in-frame clones alone and lacks a portion of them. The data contain 2 million to 3 million clones, 90% to 95% of them seen just once; the ten biggest clones take up 0.36%. Recent vaccinations or acute infections were absent in the healthy HIV-negative adult donors. With regard to this clone: Its antigen is still unknown. In the same sample, other DNA sequences code for this CDR3.

Germline CDR1 is SGHRS and CDR2 is YFSETQ. V was clipped by 4 bases and J by 5 bases; unmatched bases: 2. The CDR3 has 13 residues. The chain combines TRBV5-1 with TRBJ2-5; 10 nucleotides match TRBD1. Sequencing used naive CD4+ T cells from PBMCs. Indicated subset: CD45RA+ positively selected. The TCR sequence derives from a young man in good health. Some clones in this sample may be carry-over from other donors' samples. CDR3: CASSPGQGETQYF. The DNA for the CDR3 is TGCGCCAGCAGCCCGGGACAGGGGGAGACCCAGTACTTC.